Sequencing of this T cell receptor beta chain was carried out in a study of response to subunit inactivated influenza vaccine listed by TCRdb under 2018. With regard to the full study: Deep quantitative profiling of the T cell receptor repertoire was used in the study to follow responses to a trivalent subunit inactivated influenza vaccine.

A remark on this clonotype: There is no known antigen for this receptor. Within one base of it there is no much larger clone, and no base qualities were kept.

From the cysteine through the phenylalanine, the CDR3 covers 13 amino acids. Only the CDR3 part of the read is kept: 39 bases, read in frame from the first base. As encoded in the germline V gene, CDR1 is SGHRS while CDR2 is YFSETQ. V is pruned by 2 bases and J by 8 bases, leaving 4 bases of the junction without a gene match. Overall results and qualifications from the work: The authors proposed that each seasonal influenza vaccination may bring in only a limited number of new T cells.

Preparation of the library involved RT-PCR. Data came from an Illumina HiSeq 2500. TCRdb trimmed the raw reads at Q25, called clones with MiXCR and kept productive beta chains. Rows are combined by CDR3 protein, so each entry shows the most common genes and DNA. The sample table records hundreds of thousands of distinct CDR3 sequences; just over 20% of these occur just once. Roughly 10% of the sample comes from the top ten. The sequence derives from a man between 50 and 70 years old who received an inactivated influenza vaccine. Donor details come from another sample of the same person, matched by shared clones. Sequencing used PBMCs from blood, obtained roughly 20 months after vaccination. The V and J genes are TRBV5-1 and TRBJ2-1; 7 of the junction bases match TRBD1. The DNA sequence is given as TGCGCCAGCAGCTTACAGGGGCAGCATGAGCAGTTCTTC. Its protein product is CASSLQGQHEQFF.